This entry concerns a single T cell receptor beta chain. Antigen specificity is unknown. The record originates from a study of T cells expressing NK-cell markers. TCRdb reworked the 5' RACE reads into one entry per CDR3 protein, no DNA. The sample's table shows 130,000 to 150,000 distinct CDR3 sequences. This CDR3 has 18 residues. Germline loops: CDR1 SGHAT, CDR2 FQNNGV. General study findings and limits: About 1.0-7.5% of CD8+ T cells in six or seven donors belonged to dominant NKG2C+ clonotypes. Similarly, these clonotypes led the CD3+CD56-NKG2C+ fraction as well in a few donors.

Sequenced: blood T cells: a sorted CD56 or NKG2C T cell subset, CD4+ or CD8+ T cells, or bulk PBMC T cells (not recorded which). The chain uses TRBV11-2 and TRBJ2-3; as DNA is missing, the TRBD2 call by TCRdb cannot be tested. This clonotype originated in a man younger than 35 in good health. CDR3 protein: CASSRGLAGEGSADTQYF.